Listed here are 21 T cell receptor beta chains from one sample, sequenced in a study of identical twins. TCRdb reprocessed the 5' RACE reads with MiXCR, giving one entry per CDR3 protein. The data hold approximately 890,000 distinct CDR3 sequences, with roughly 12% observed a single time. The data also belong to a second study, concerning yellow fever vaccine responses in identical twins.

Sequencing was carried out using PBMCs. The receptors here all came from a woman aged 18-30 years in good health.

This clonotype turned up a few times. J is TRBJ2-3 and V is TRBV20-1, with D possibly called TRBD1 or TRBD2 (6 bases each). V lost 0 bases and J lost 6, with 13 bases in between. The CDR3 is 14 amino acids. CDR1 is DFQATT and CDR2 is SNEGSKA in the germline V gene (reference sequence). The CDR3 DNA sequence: TGCAGTGCTAGAGATGACTCGGGGGCGGATACGCAGTATTTT. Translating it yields CSARDDSGADTQYF.

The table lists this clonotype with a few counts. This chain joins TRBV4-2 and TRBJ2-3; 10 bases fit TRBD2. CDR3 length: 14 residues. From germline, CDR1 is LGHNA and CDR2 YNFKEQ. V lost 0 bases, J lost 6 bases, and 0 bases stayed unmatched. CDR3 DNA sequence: TGTGCCAGCAGCCAAGAACTAGCGGGGGATACGCAGTATTTT. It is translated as CASSQELAGDTQYF.

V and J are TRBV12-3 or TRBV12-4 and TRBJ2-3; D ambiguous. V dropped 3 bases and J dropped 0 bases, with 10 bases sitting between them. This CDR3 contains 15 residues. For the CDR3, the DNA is TGTGCCAGCAGTTTTTGGGCGGAGAGCACAGATACGCAGTATTTT. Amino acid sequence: CASSFWAESTDTQYF.

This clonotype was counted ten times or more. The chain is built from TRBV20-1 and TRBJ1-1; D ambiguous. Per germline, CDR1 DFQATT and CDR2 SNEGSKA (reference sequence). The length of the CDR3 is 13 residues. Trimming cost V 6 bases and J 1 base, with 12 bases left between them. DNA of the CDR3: TGCAGTGCGACGAGTGCGAGGAACACTGAAGCTTTCTTT. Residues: CSATSARNTEAFF.

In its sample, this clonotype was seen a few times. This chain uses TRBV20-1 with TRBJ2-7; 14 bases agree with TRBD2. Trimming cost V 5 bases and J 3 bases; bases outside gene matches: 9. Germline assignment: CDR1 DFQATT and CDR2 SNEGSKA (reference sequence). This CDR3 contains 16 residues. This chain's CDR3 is CSAEPGTSGGIYEQYF. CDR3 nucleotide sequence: TGCAGTGCTGAACCCGGGACTAGCGGGGGTATCTACGAGCAGTACTTC.

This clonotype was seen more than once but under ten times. CDR3 sequence: CSVAYGQINYGYTF. CDR3 DNA: TGCAGCGTCGCCTACGGGCAGATCAACTATGGCTACACCTTC. The rearrangement joins TRBV29-1 to TRBJ1-2; D unresolved. In germline, CDR1 is SQVTM, CDR2 ANQGSEA. Deletions cut 6 bases from V and 2 bases from J, with 16 bases between. The length of the CDR3 is 14 residues.

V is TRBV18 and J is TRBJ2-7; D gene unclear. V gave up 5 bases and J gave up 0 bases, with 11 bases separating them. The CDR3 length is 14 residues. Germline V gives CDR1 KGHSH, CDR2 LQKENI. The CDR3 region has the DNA TGTGCCAGCTCAAACGGGCCGAGCTCCTACGAGCAGTACTTC. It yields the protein CASSNGPSSYEQYF. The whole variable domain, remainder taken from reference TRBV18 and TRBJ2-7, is NAGVMQNPRHLVRRRGQEARLRCSPMKGHSHVYWYRQLPEEGLKFMVYLQKENIIDESGMPKERFSAEFPKEGPSILRIQQVVRGDSAAYFCASSNGPSSYEQYFGPGTRLTVT.

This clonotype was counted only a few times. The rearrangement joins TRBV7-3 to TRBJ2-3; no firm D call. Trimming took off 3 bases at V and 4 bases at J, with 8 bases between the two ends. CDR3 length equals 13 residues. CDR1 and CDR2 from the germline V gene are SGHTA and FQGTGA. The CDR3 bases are TGTGCCAGCAGCTTCGAAGATTCAGATACGCAGTATTTT. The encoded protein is CASSFEDSDTQYF. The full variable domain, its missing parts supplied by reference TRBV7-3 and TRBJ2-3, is GAGVSQTPSNKVTEKGKYVELRCDPISGHTALYWYRQSLGQGPEFLIYFQGTGAADDSGLPNDRFFAVRPEGSVSTLKIQRTERGDSAVYLCASSFEDSDTQYFGPGTRLTVL.

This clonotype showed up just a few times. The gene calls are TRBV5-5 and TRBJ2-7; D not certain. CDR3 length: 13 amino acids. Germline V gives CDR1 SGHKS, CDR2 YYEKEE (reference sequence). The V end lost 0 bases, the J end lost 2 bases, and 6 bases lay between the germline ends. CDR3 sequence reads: CASSLAVTYEQYV. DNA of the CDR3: TGTGCCAGCAGCTTGGCCGTCACCTACGAGCAGTACGTC.

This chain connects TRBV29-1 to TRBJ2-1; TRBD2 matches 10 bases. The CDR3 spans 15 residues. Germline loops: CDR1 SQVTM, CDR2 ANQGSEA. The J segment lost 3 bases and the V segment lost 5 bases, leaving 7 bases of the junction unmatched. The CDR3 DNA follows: TGCAGCGTTCTACAACTAGCGGGACTCTACAATGAGCAGTTCTTC. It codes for CSVLQLAGLYNEQFF.

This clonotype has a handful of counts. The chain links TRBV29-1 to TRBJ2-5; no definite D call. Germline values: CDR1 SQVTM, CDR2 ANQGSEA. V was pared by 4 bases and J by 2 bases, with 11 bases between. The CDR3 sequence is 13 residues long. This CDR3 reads CSVGAVLQETQYF. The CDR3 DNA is TGCAGCGTTGGCGCAGTGTTACAAGAGACCCAGTACTTC.

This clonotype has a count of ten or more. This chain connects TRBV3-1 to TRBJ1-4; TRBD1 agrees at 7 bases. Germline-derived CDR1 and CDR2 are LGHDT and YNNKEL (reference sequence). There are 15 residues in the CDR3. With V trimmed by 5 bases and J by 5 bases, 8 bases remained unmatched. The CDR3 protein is CASSFTGARNEKLFF. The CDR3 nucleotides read TGTGCCAGCAGCTTTACAGGGGCGCGAAATGAAAAACTGTTTTTT. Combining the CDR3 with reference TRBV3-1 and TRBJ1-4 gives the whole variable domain DTAVSQTPKYLVTQMGNDKSIKCEQNLGHDTMYWYKQDSKKFLKIMFSYNNKELIINETVPNRFSPKSPDKAHLNLHINSLELGDSAVYFCASSFTGARNEKLFFGSGTQLSVL.

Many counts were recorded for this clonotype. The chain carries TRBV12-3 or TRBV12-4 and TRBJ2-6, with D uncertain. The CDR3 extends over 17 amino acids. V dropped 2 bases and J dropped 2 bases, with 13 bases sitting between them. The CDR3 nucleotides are TGTGCCAGCAGTTTAACGTTTTCGGCAGCTGGGGCCAACGTCCTGACTTTC. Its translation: CASSLTFSAAGANVLTF.

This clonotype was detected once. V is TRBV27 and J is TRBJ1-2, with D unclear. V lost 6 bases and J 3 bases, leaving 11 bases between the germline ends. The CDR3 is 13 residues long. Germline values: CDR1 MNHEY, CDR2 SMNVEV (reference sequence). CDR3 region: CASSPLGDYGYTF. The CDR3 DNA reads TGTGCCAGCAGCCCCCTAGGCGACTATGGCTACACCTTC.

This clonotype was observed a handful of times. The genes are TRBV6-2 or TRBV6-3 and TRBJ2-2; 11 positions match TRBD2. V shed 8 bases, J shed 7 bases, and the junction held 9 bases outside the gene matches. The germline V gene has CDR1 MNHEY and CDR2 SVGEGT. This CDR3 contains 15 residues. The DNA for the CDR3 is TGTGCCAGCGAGACCCTAGCGGGAGGTGGCGGGGAGCTGTTTTTT. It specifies CASETLAGGGGELFF.

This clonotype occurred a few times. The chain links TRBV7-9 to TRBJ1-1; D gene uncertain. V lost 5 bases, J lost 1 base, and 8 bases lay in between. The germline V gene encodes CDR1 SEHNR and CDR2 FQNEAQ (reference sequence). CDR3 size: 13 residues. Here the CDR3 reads CASSGQRNTEAFF. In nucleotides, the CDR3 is TGTGCCAGCAGCGGGCAGAGGAACACTGAAGCTTTCTTT.

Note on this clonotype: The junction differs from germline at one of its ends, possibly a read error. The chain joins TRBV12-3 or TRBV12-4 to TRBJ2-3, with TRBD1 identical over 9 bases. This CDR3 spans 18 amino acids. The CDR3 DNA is TGTGCCCGCAGTCCGGGACAGGGCGCCTTTCTGACCACAGATACGCAGTATTTT. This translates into CARSPGQGAFLTTDTQYF.

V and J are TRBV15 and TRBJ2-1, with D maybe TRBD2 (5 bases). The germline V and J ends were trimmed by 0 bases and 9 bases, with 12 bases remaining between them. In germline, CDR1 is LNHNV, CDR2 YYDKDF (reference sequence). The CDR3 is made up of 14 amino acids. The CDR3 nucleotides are TGTGCCACCAGCAGAGACGGAAGCGGCAGTGAGCAGTTCTTC. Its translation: CATSRDGSGSEQFF.

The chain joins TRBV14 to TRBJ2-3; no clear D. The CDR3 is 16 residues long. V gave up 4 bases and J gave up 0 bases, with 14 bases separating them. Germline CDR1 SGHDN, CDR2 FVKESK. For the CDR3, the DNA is TGTGCCAGCAGCCGCAGACTCGGCCGGAGCACAGATACGCAGTATTTT. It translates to CASSRRLGRSTDTQYF.

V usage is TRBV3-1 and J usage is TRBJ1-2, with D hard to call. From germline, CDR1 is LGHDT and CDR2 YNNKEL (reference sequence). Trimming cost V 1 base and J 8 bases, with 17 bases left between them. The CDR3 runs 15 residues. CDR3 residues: CASSQASPRAQGYTF. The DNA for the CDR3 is TGTGCCAGCAGCCAAGCCTCCCCGAGGGCCCAAGGCTACACCTTC.

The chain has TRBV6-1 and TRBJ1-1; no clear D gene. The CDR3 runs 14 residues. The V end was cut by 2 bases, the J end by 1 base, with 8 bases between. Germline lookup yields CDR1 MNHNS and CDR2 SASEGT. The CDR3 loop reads CASSELFKNTEAFF. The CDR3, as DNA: TGTGCCAGCAGTGAACTCTTCAAGAACACTGAAGCTTTCTTT.